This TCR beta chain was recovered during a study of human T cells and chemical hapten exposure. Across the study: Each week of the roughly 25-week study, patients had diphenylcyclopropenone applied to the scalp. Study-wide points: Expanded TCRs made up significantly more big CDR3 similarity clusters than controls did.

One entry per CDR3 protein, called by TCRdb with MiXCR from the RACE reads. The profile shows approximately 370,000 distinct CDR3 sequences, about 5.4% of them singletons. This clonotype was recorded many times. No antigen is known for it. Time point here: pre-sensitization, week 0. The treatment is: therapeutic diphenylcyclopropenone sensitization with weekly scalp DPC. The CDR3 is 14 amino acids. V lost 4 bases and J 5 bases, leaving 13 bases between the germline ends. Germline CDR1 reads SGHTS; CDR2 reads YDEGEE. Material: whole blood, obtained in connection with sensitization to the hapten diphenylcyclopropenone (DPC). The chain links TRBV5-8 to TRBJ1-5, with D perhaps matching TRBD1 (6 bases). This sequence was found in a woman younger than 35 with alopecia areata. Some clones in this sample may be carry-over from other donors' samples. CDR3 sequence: CASSRGQYDQPQHF. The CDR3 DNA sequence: TGTGCCAGCAGCCGTGGACAGTACGATCAGCCCCAGCATTTT.